These T cell receptor beta chains were read from a single sample in a study of T cell repertoires and Cas9 in healthy adults. Measured with immunoSEQ multiplex PCR; TCRdb has only the in-frame clones, and not every one. The table includes tens of thousands of clones, 85% to 95% detected once. Input material: CD4+ effector T cells (CD127+, CD25-, CD137-, CD154-) from PBMCs; culture status not recorded. These TCRs come from a human donor in good health. CDR3s include the opening cysteine and the closing phenylalanine or tryptophan. A D gene is named only where the DNA matches it firmly. Expanded clones get a size class; other rows say once, few or many, or leave the size out.

CDR3nt: TGCAGCGCCAGCAGGGGCAGGTACTACGAGCAGTACTTC
CDR3aa: CSASRGRYYEQYF
d_gene: .
v_gene: TRBV29-1
j_gene: TRBJ2-7
abundance: .

CDR3nt: TGTGCCAGCAGGCGACAGGGGCCTTCAAATCAGCCCCAGCATTTT
CDR3aa: CASRRQGPSNQPQHF
d_gene: TRBD1
v_gene: TRBV6-5
j_gene: TRBJ1-5
abundance: .

CDR3nt: TGTGCCAGCAGCTTCCCCTCGGGGCGCGGCACCGGGGAGCTGTTTTTT
CDR3aa: CASSFPSGRGTGELFF
d_gene: .
v_gene: TRBV5-6
j_gene: TRBJ2-2
abundance: .

CDR3nt: TGTGCCAGCAGCCGGGACGGAGCCAATCAGCCCCAGCATTTT
CDR3aa: CASSRDGANQPQHF
d_gene: .
v_gene: TRBV7-9
j_gene: TRBJ1-5
abundance: .

CDR3nt: TGTGCCAGCAGCGAGGGGACGGTATCCTACAATGAGCAGTTCTTC
CDR3aa: CASSEGTVSYNEQFF
d_gene: .
v_gene: TRBV9
j_gene: TRBJ2-1
abundance: .

CDR3nt: TGTGCCAGCAGTGGGGAGGGGGCTCTCCGGGGGCCCCAGCATTTT
CDR3aa: CASSGEGALRGPQHF
d_gene: TRBD1
v_gene: TRBV2
j_gene: TRBJ1-5
abundance: .

CDR3nt: TGTGCCAGCAGTGACTCGCGGGAGAACACCGGGGAGCTGTTTTTT
CDR3aa: CASSDSRENTGELFF
d_gene: .
v_gene: TRBV6-4
j_gene: TRBJ2-2
abundance: .

CDR3nt: TGCGCCAGCAGCTTGGGAGCTTACAATGAGCAGTTCTTC
CDR3aa: CASSLGAYNEQFF
d_gene: .
v_gene: TRBV5-1
j_gene: TRBJ2-1
abundance: .

CDR3nt: TGTGCCAGCTCACCCACCGGCCCCAGCTCGGGAAGCGTCAACGAGCAGTACTTC
CDR3aa: CASSPTGPSSGSVNEQYF
d_gene: .
v_gene: TRBV18
j_gene: TRBJ2-7
abundance: .

CDR3nt: TGCGCCAGCAGCCAAGATCGGGGATTGAGCTCCTACAATGAGCAGTTCTTC
CDR3aa: CASSQDRGLSSYNEQFF
d_gene: .
v_gene: TRBV4-3
j_gene: TRBJ2-1
abundance: .

CDR3nt: TGTGCCAGCAGCCAGAGGGGGACGGGGGACTTCGGCTACACCTTC
CDR3aa: CASSQRGTGDFGYTF
d_gene: .
v_gene: TRBV4-2
j_gene: TRBJ1-2
abundance: few

CDR3nt: TGTGCCAGCACTGGACAGGGCCCGCTTGGGCCCCAGCATTTT
CDR3aa: CASTGQGPLGPQHF
d_gene: TRBD1
v_gene: TRBV6-1
j_gene: TRBJ1-5
abundance: .

CDR3nt: TGTGCCAGCAGCAACAGGAAAAACATTCAGTACTTC
CDR3aa: CASSNRKNIQYF
d_gene: .
v_gene: TRBV6-6
j_gene: TRBJ2-4
abundance: once

CDR3nt: TGTGCCAGCAGTCTCGGACAGATGAACACTGAAGCTTTCTTT
CDR3aa: CASSLGQMNTEAFF
d_gene: .
v_gene: TRBV11-1
j_gene: TRBJ1-1
abundance: .

CDR3nt: TGTGCCAGCAAGGGGGGTAGTGAAAAACTGTTTTTT
CDR3aa: CASKGGSEKLFF
d_gene: .
v_gene: TRBV11-3
j_gene: TRBJ1-4
abundance: .

CDR3nt: TGTGCCAGCAGCTTATATGTAGATACGCAGTATTTT
CDR3aa: CASSLYVDTQYF
d_gene: .
v_gene: TRBV11-3
j_gene: TRBJ2-3
abundance: .

CDR3nt: TGTGCCAGCAGCCCCGGGCGGGAGAACTACAATGAGCAGTTCTTC
CDR3aa: CASSPGRENYNEQFF
d_gene: TRBD2
v_gene: TRBV11-3
j_gene: TRBJ2-1
abundance: .

CDR3nt: TGTGCCAGCGGGCAGACAGAGCAAAATGAAAAACTGTTTTTT
CDR3aa: CASGQTEQNEKLFF
d_gene: .
v_gene: TRBV2
j_gene: TRBJ1-4
abundance: few

CDR3nt: TGTGCCAGCAGCCCCGAGTGGGGGGCCTTCTACGAGCAGTACTTC
CDR3aa: CASSPEWGAFYEQYF
d_gene: .
v_gene: TRBV7-8
j_gene: TRBJ2-7
abundance: once

CDR3nt: TGTGCCAGCAGCTTCGACAGGGGTACCCAGTACTTC
CDR3aa: CASSFDRGTQYF
d_gene: TRBD1
v_gene: TRBV7-8
j_gene: TRBJ2-5
abundance: .

CDR3nt: TGTGCCAGCAGCCTCGATGGGGGGCAAGAAAAACTGTTTTTT
CDR3aa: CASSLDGGQEKLFF
d_gene: .
v_gene: TRBV5-4
j_gene: TRBJ1-4
abundance: .

CDR3nt: TGTGCCAGCAGTGATGGGAGCGGGAGGGGTTCCGGGGAGCTGTTTTTT
CDR3aa: CASSDGSGRGSGELFF
d_gene: TRBD2
v_gene: TRBV2
j_gene: TRBJ2-2
abundance: .

CDR3nt: TGTGCCAGCAGTTCCCCGGGACAGGGCCGTGAAAAACTGTTTTTT
CDR3aa: CASSSPGQGREKLFF
d_gene: TRBD1
v_gene: TRBV28
j_gene: TRBJ1-4
abundance: .

CDR3nt: TGTGCCAGCAGTTCGGGTAGCTTGGGCGAGCAGTACTTC
CDR3aa: CASSSGSLGEQYF
d_gene: .
v_gene: TRBV6-5
j_gene: TRBJ2-7
abundance: .

CDR3nt: TGTGCCAGCAGTGGAGAGGGAGGGGAAAAACTGTTTTTT
CDR3aa: CASSGEGGEKLFF
d_gene: .
v_gene: TRBV7-9
j_gene: TRBJ1-4
abundance: .

CDR3nt: TGTGCCATCAGTGGACGGGGGCCCAAAGCGAACACCGGGGAGCTGTTTTTT
CDR3aa: CAISGRGPKANTGELFF
d_gene: .
v_gene: TRBV10-3
j_gene: TRBJ2-2
abundance: .

CDR3nt: TGTGCCAGCAGCCGCGGGACAGGGGGCAAAGCTTTCTTT
CDR3aa: CASSRGTGGKAFF
d_gene: TRBD1
v_gene: TRBV7-3
j_gene: TRBJ1-1
abundance: .

CDR3nt: TGCGCCAGCAGCCAAGCCCATCGACTAGCCCCCCCCTACAATGAGCAGTTCTTC
CDR3aa: CASSQAHRLAPPYNEQFF
d_gene: TRBD2
v_gene: TRBV4-3
j_gene: TRBJ2-1
abundance: .

CDR3nt: TGTGCCAGCAGCCCCTGGAGGGACAGGGGCAATCAGCCCCAGCATTTT
CDR3aa: CASSPWRDRGNQPQHF
d_gene: TRBD1
v_gene: TRBV6-6
j_gene: TRBJ1-5
abundance: .

CDR3nt: TGTGCCAGCAGCTTATCGGGACTAGCGGGATGGGCGTATTTT
CDR3aa: CASSLSGLAGWAYF
d_gene: TRBD2
v_gene: TRBV7-3
j_gene: TRBJ2-3
abundance: .

CDR3nt: TGTGCCAGCAGCTTACAAGAGACCCAGTACTTC
CDR3aa: CASSLQETQYF
d_gene: .
v_gene: TRBV7-6
j_gene: TRBJ2-5
abundance: .

CDR3nt: TGTGCCAGCTCACTCGGACAGGCGTTGTCTGAAGCTTTCTTT
CDR3aa: CASSLGQALSEAFF
d_gene: TRBD1
v_gene: TRBV18
j_gene: TRBJ1-1
abundance: .

CDR3nt: TGTGCCAGCAGCTTTACCAGGGAAGAGACCCAGTACTTC
CDR3aa: CASSFTREETQYF
d_gene: .
v_gene: TRBV7-2
j_gene: TRBJ2-5
abundance: .

CDR3nt: TGTGCCAGTAAGATTGGGGACACGGGAGTCTATGGCTACACCTTC
CDR3aa: CASKIGDTGVYGYTF
d_gene: .
v_gene: TRBV19
j_gene: TRBJ1-2
abundance: .

CDR3nt: TGTGCCAGCAGCGTCTCGGGCGGGAGCACAGATACGCAGTATTTT
CDR3aa: CASSVSGGSTDTQYF
d_gene: .
v_gene: TRBV9
j_gene: TRBJ2-3
abundance: few

CDR3nt: TGTGCCACCAGCAGAGGCGGGGGGGGTACTAGGTACGAGCAGTACTTC
CDR3aa: CATSRGGGGTRYEQYF
d_gene: TRBD2
v_gene: TRBV15
j_gene: TRBJ2-7
abundance: few

CDR3nt: TGTGCCAGCAGTGAATATCTAGCGGGAGGATCTTCCTACAATGAGCAGTTCTTC
CDR3aa: CASSEYLAGGSSYNEQFF
d_gene: TRBD2
v_gene: TRBV6-1
j_gene: TRBJ2-1
abundance: .

CDR3nt: TGTGCCAGCTCACCACGATTCGGGGATCAGCCCCAGCATTTT
CDR3aa: CASSPRFGDQPQHF
d_gene: .
v_gene: TRBV18
j_gene: TRBJ1-5
abundance: .

CDR3nt: TGCAGTGTTGGGCCTGAGGAGACCCAGTACTTC
CDR3aa: CSVGPEETQYF
d_gene: .
v_gene: TRBV20-1
j_gene: TRBJ2-5
abundance: .

CDR3nt: TGCAGCGTTGCTCAAGGCAGGGTGGCAGATACGCAGTATTTT
CDR3aa: CSVAQGRVADTQYF
d_gene: .
v_gene: TRBV29-1
j_gene: TRBJ2-3
abundance: .

CDR3nt: TGTGCCATCAGTGGGGGACCGAGAAATTCACCCCTCCACTTT
CDR3aa: CAISGGPRNSPLHF
d_gene: .
v_gene: TRBV10-3
j_gene: TRBJ1-6
abundance: .

CDR3nt: TGTGCCAGCAGCTTAGGCGACCCTAGCCGACTAGCGCGTGAGCAGCTCTTC
CDR3aa: CASSLGDPSRLAREQLF
d_gene: TRBD2
v_gene: TRBV7-2
j_gene: TRBJ2-1
abundance: .

CDR3nt: TGTGCCAGCATGCTTCCGGGACTCTCAAATTCACCCCTCCACTTT
CDR3aa: CASMLPGLSNSPLHF
d_gene: .
v_gene: TRBV28
j_gene: TRBJ1-6
abundance: .

CDR3nt: TGTGCCAGCAGCGCAACCGGGACTAGCGGGAGGAATGAGCAGTTCTTC
CDR3aa: CASSATGTSGRNEQFF
d_gene: TRBD2
v_gene: TRBV7-3
j_gene: TRBJ2-1
abundance: .

CDR3nt: TGTGCCAGCAGCTTAACAGGGGTCGGATCACCCCTCCACTTT
CDR3aa: CASSLTGVGSPLHF
d_gene: .
v_gene: TRBV7-3
j_gene: TRBJ1-6
abundance: .

CDR3nt: TGTGCCAGCAGCTTTGGCGGGGGGGCCAGAGAGACCCAGTACTTC
CDR3aa: CASSFGGGARETQYF
d_gene: TRBD2
v_gene: TRBV7-6
j_gene: TRBJ2-5
abundance: .

CDR3nt: TGTGCCAGCAGCAGAGGACAGAGCAATAGCAATCAGCCCCAGCATTTT
CDR3aa: CASSRGQSNSNQPQHF
d_gene: .
v_gene: TRBV9
j_gene: TRBJ1-5
abundance: .

CDR3nt: TGTGCCAGTAGTATTGGGACAGGGAACGAGCGGTACTTC
CDR3aa: CASSIGTGNERYF
d_gene: TRBD1
v_gene: TRBV19
j_gene: TRBJ2-7
abundance: .

CDR3nt: TGTGCCAGCAGTCTCCAAGGGGGAGAGCCAGATACGCAGTATTTT
CDR3aa: CASSLQGGEPDTQYF
d_gene: .
v_gene: TRBV6-6
j_gene: TRBJ2-3
abundance: .

CDR3nt: TGTGCCAGCAGCTCAACAGGGGGCCGCAATCAGCCCCAGCATTTT
CDR3aa: CASSSTGGRNQPQHF
d_gene: TRBD1
v_gene: TRBV6-5
j_gene: TRBJ1-5
abundance: .

CDR3nt: TGTGCCAGTAGTATCGGGACACACGGTGAAAAACTGTTTTTT
CDR3aa: CASSIGTHGEKLFF
d_gene: .
v_gene: TRBV19
j_gene: TRBJ1-4
abundance: .

CDR3nt: TGTGCCAGCAGCTTGGGAGATTTGGCTAGCGGGGATTCTGGGGCCAACGTCCTGACTTTC
CDR3aa: CASSLGDLASGDSGANVLTF
d_gene: TRBD2
v_gene: TRBV5-4
j_gene: TRBJ2-6
abundance: .

CDR3nt: TGTGCCAGTAGTAGGACAGGGACTGGAAACACCATATATTTT
CDR3aa: CASSRTGTGNTIYF
d_gene: TRBD1
v_gene: TRBV19
j_gene: TRBJ1-3
abundance: few

CDR3nt: TGCGCCAGCGACCCCACCACAGGGGGTGGGACTGAAGCTTTCTTT
CDR3aa: CASDPTTGGGTEAFF
d_gene: TRBD1
v_gene: TRBV5-1
j_gene: TRBJ1-1
abundance: .

CDR3nt: TGTGCCAGCAGCTTGAACTGGGGATCTCGATCACCCCTCCACTTT
CDR3aa: CASSLNWGSRSPLHF
d_gene: .
v_gene: TRBV11-3
j_gene: TRBJ1-6
abundance: .

CDR3nt: TGCGCCAGCAGAGGACTAGACACAGATACGCAGTATTTT
CDR3aa: CASRGLDTDTQYF
d_gene: TRBD2
v_gene: TRBV5-1
j_gene: TRBJ2-3
abundance: .

CDR3nt: TGTGCCAGCAGCTTAGTGAGTGGTGGTAAAGATGAAGCTTTCTTT
CDR3aa: CASSLVSGGKDEAFF
d_gene: .
v_gene: TRBV7-2
j_gene: TRBJ1-1
abundance: .

CDR3nt: TGTGCCAGCAGCTTACAGGGGGGTGAAGCTTTCTTT
CDR3aa: CASSLQGGEAFF
d_gene: TRBD1
v_gene: TRBV9
j_gene: TRBJ1-1
abundance: .

CDR3nt: TGTGCCAGCAGCTTAGGTCAGACCAAGCCTAATGAAAAACTGTTTTTT
CDR3aa: CASSLGQTKPNEKLFF
d_gene: .
v_gene: TRBV5-4
j_gene: TRBJ1-4
abundance: once